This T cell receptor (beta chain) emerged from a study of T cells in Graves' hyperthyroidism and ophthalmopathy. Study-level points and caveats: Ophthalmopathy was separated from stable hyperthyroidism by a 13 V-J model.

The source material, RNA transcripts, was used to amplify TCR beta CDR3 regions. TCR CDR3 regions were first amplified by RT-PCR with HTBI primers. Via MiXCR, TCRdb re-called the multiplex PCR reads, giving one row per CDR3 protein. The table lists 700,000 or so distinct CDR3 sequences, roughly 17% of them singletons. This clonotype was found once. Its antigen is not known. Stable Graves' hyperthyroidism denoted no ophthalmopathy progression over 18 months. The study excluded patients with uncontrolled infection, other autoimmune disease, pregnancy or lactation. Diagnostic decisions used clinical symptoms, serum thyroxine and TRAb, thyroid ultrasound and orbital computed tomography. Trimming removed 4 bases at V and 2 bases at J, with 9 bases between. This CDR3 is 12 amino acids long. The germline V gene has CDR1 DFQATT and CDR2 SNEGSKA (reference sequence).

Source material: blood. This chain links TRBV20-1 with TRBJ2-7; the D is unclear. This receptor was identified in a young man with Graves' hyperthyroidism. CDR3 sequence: CSAIDTTYEQYF. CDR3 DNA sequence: TGCAGTGCTATTGACACTACCTACGAGCAGTACTTC.